These 3 T cell receptor beta chains came from one sample sequenced in a study of CD8 T cells in ankylosing spondylitis. TCRdb re-analysed the 5' RACE reads in MiXCR, keeping a single row per CDR3 protein. The repertoire has roughly 190,000 distinct CDR3 sequences, over 10% of them found once; the top ten carry about 15%. The sequenced sample consisted of blood, either unsorted or a sorted T cell fraction (not recorded which). These receptors came from a male donor with ankylosing spondylitis or in good health (not recorded which).

In regard to this clonotype: The junction and the germline gene differ at one end; a read error may be behind it. V is TRBV20-1 and J is TRBJ2-5; TRBD1 agrees at 11 bases. The CDR3 runs 14 residues. CDR1 and CDR2 (germline): DFQATT, SNEGSKA (reference sequence). In DNA, the CDR3 is TGCAGTGCTAGGGGGACAGGGGGATCAGAGAGCCAGTACTTC. Protein sequence: CSARGTGGSESQYF.

This clonotype came up a few times. This chain uses TRBV5-5 with TRBJ2-2; weak D call: TRBD2 (5 bases). Germline CDR1 is SGHKS and CDR2 is YYEKEE (reference sequence). The CDR3 loop spans 15 amino acids. V lost 4 bases and J lost 3, with 13 bases in between. CDR3 amino acids: CASSRVGVDTGELFF. The CDR3 bases are TGTGCCAGCAGCCGAGTGGGAGTCGACACCGGGGAGCTGTTTTTT.

In its sample, this clonotype was seen many times. V usage is TRBV12-3 or TRBV12-4 and J usage is TRBJ1-5; the D is unclear. CDR3 length: 14 amino acids. V was shortened by 6 bases and J by 1 base, with 10 bases between the two germline ends. CDR3 in DNA: TGTGCCAGCAGCAAGACTGGGAGCAATCAGCCCCAGCATTTT. This codes for CASSKTGSNQPQHF.